Detailed here is one TCR beta chain. Investigators took 8 to 10 milliliters of peripheral blood from every donor. A second PCR of roughly 7 to 11 cycles used a sample-barcoded 5' primer and a J-beta primer mix. Via MiXCR, TCRdb re-called the 5' RACE reads, giving one row per CDR3 protein. The table includes more than 450,000 distinct CDR3 sequences, about 27% detected once. The source of the sample is a study of blood T cells in healthy people across ages. V was clipped by 0 bases and J by 6 bases, with 15 bases between them. The CDR3 is 16 amino acids. Germline V gene data show CDR1 as SEHNR and CDR2 as FQNEAQ (reference sequence). The data were also submitted as part of a second study, on T cells of mothers and their children.

The chain employs TRBV7-9 and TRBJ1-5, with D maybe TRBD1 (5 bases). Sequenced: blood. The source is a boy younger than 10 in good health. CDR3 protein: CASSLALGRGPQPQHF. The CDR3 coding sequence is TGTGCCAGCAGCTTAGCGCTTGGAAGGGGCCCTCAGCCCCAGCATTTT.